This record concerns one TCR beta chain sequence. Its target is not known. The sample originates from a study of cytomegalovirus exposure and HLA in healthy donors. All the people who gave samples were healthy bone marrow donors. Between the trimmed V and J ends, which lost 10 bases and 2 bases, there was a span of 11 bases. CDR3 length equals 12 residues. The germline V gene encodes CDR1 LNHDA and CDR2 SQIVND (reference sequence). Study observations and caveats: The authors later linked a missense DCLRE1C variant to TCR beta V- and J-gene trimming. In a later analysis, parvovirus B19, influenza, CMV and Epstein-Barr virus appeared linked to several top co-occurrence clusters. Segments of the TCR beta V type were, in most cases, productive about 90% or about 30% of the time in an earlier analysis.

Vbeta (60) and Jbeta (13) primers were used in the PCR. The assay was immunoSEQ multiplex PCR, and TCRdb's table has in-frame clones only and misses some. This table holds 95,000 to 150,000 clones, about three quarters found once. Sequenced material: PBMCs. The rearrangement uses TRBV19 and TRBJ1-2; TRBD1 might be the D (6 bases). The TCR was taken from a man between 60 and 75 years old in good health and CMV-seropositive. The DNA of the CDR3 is TGTGCCACTAGGGGGGCGAACTATGGCTACACCTTC. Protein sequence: CATRGANYGYTF.